This T cell receptor (beta chain) was captured in a study of blood T cell repertoires in COVID-19. Overall study: The samples span acute and convalescent COVID-19 from the United States, Italy and Spain. PBMCs, B-cell-depleted T cells, or T cells provided the cDNA or gDNA that made up the material.

Clones were read by immunoSEQ multiplex PCR, and TCRdb kept only the in-frame ones, dropping some. This table holds about 110,000 clones, roughly 90% found once. Looked up from germline, CDR1 is SEHNR and CDR2 is FQNEAQ (reference sequence). V was clipped by 5 bases and J by 7 bases; unmatched bases: 4. The CDR3 is 13 residues long. The rearrangement joins TRBV7-9 to TRBJ1-5, with 8 bases identical to TRBD1. Sequencing input: peripheral blood. This receptor was identified in a man aged 35-49 years with active or convalescent COVID-19. The CDR3 spells CASSPGQGQPQHF. The CDR3 DNA sequence: TGTGCCAGCAGCCCTGGACAGGGACAGCCCCAGCATTTT.